These 7 T cell receptor beta chains originate from one sample sequenced in a study of blood T cell repertoires in COVID-19. Clones were read by immunoSEQ multiplex PCR, and TCRdb kept only the in-frame ones, dropping some. This table has roughly 66,000 clones, roughly 82% appearing once. The sample consisted of peripheral blood. Every receptor here comes from a man aged 60 to 69 with acute or convalescent COVID-19.

The chain employs TRBV5-8 and TRBJ2-2; a possible D gene is TRBD2 (6 bases). The germline V gene has CDR1 SGHTS and CDR2 YDEGEE. The CDR3 covers 15 residues. The V and J ends lost 0 bases and 4 bases respectively, with 10 bases between them. The CDR3 region is CASSLVRGSTGELFF. In DNA, the CDR3 is TGTGCCAGCAGCTTGGTACGGGGGAGCACCGGGGAGCTGTTTTTT.

This clone has just a few counts. The chain is built from TRBV5-4 and TRBJ2-1; D is uncertain. Trimming took off 0 bases at V and 6 bases at J, with 10 bases between the two ends. The CDR3 loop spans 14 amino acids. The germline V gene encodes CDR1 SGHNT and CDR2 YYREEE (reference sequence). The CDR3 nucleotides are TGTGCCAGCAGCTTGGACGGTGCGGTCAATGAGCAGTTCTTC. Protein: CASSLDGAVNEQFF. The full variable domain, with the rest looked up from reference TRBV5-4 and TRBJ2-1, is ETGVTQSPTHLIKTRGQQVTLRCSSQSGHNTVSWYQQALGQGPQFIFQYYREEENGRGNFPPRFSGLQFPNYSSELNVNALELDDSALYLCASSLDGAVNEQFFGPGTRLTVL.

The chain combines TRBV5-5 with TRBJ1-2; 9 bases agree with TRBD1. Germline-derived CDR1 and CDR2 are SGHKS and YYEKEE (reference sequence). V trimming: 2 bases; J trimming: 6 bases; junction bases outside the gene matches: 17. The CDR3 covers 18 residues. CDR3 bases: TGTGCCAGCAGCTTTAAAGGACAGGGGACGGGAAGCCTAGATGGCTACACCTTC. It yields the protein CASSFKGQGTGSLDGYTF.

This chain connects TRBV5-7 to TRBJ2-7; D gene ambiguous. TRBV5-7 is sorted into the ORF group, with uncertain function. The V end was cut by 0 bases, the J end by 1 base, with 14 bases between. The CDR3 runs 16 residues. CDR3 coding DNA: TGTGCCAGCAGCTTGGAGGATCCGAGGAATTCCTACGAGCAGTACGTC. Protein: CASSLEDPRNSYEQYV.

The chain combines TRBV7-2 with TRBJ1-1; 7 bases fit TRBD1. The J segment lost 0 bases and the V segment lost 3 bases, leaving 7 bases of the junction unmatched. From germline, CDR1 is SGHTA and CDR2 FQGNSA. The CDR3 is 16 amino acids. CDR3 in DNA: TGTGCCAGCAGCTTTTCCGGGACAGTCATGAACACTGAAGCTTTCTTT. Translating gives CASSFSGTVMNTEAFF.

This clone has only a few counts. V and J are TRBV29-1 and TRBJ2-7; maybe TRBD1 (6 bases). In germline, CDR1 is SQVTM, CDR2 ANQGSEA. Trimming took off 6 bases at V and 3 bases at J, with 15 bases between the two ends. The CDR3 runs 13 residues. CDR3 protein: CSVRTAYLYEQYF. The CDR3 bases are TGCAGCGTCAGGACAGCGTATCTCTACGAGCAGTACTTC.

DNA for the CDR3: TGTGCCAGTAGTCGCAGGGGAACCGACGGGGAGCTGTTTTTT. Amino acids: CASSRRGTDGELFF. This sequence joins TRBV19 and TRBJ2-2; D perhaps matches TRBD1 (6 bases). Germline CDR1 LNHDA, CDR2 SQIVND (reference sequence). This CDR3 has 14 residues. Between the trimmed V and J ends, which lost 5 bases and 7 bases, there was a span of 14 bases.